The sequence of this T cell receptor beta chain was determined in a study of T cells expressing NK-cell markers. Across the study: Sorted CD3+CD56-NKG2C+, CD3+CD56+NKG2C+ and CD3+CD56+NKG2C- T cells supplied the TCR beta repertoires. Study-level results: The contribution of dominant NKG2C+ clonotypes to CD8+ T cells in roughly 6 donors was about 1.0-8%.

As to this clonotype: The antigen is not known.

The germline V gene has CDR1 SGHVS and CDR2 FNYEAQ. The CDR3 runs 15 residues. TCRdb reprocessed the 5' RACE reads, with one entry per CDR3 protein and no DNA. This listing includes about 370,000 distinct CDR3 sequences. The material sequenced was blood T cells: a sorted CD56 or NKG2C T cell subset, CD4+ or CD8+ T cells, or bulk PBMC T cells (not recorded which). The chain carries TRBV7-6 and TRBJ2-2; checking the TCRdb D call of TRBD1 is not possible without DNA. This clonotype was sampled from a woman aged 45-59 years in good health. CDR3 protein: CASSWTGGPGGELFF. The entire variable domain, with the rest obtained from reference TRBV7-6 and TRBJ2-2, is as follows: GAGVSQSPRYKVTKRGQDVALRCDPISGHVSLYWYRQALGQGPEFLTYFNYEAQQDKSGLPNDRFSAERPEGSISTLTIQRTEQRDSAMYRCASSWTGGPGGELFFGEGSRLTVL.